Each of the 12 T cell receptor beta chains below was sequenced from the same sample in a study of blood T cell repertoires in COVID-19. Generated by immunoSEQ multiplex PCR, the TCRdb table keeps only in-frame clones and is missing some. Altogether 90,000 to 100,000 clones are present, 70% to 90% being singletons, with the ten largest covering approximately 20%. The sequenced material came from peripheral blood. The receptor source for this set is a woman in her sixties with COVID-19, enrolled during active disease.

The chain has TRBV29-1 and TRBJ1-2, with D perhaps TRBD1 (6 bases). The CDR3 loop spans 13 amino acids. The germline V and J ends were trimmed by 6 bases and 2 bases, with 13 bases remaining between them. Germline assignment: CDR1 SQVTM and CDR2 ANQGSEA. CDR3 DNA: TGCAGCGTGGGACACCTAGCAAACTATGGCTACACCTTC. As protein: CSVGHLANYGYTF.

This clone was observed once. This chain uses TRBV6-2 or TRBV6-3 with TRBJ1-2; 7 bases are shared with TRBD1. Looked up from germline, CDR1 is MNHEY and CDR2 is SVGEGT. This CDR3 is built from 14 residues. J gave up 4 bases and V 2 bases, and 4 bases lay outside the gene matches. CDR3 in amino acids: CASSYPGTVYGYTF. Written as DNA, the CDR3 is TGTGCCAGCAGTTACCCCGGGACAGTCTATGGCTACACCTTC.

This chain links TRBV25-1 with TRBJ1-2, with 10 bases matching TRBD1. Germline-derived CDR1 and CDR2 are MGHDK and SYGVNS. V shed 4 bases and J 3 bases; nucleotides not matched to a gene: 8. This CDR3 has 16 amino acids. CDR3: CASSGRQGAIYYGYTF. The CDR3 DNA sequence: TGTGCCAGCAGTGGGCGACAGGGGGCAATTTACTATGGCTACACCTTC.

In DNA form, the CDR3 reads TGTGCCAGCAGGGTGACAGGGGTAAACGGAAACACCATATATTTT. It specifies CASRVTGVNGNTIYF. The chain uses TRBV6-5 and TRBJ1-3, with TRBD1 matching 8 bases. This CDR3 is built from 15 residues. Germline CDR1 reads MNHEY; CDR2 reads SVGAGI. V shed 6 bases, J shed 4 bases, and the junction held 8 bases outside the gene matches.

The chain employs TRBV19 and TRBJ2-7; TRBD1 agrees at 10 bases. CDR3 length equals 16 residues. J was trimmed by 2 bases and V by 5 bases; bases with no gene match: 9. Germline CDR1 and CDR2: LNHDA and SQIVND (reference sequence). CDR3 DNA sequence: TGTGCCAGTAGTGACAGGGGGCGACAGATAACCTACGAGCAGTACTTC. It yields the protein CASSDRGRQITYEQYF.

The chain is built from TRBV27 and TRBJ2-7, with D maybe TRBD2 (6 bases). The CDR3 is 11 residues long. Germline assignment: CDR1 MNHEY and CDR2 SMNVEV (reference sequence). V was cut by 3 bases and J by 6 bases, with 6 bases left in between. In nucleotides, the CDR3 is TGTGCCAGCAGTTTGGGAGGCGAGCAGTACTTC. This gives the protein CASSLGGEQYF.

The CDR3 bases are TGTGCCAGCAGCGCACGGACAGGGGGTAGCACTGAAGCTTTCTTT. It specifies CASSARTGGSTEAFF. This chain uses TRBV5-4 with TRBJ1-1; 10 nucleotides match TRBD1. The length of the CDR3 is 15 residues. J gave up 4 bases and V 4 bases, and 7 bases lay outside the gene matches. CDR1 and CDR2 (germline): SGHNT, YYREEE (reference sequence).

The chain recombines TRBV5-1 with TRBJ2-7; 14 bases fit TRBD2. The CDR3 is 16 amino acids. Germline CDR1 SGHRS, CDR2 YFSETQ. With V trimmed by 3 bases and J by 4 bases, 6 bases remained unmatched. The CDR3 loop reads CASSSGTSGGYYEQYF. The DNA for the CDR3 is TGCGCCAGCAGCTCCGGGACTAGCGGGGGTTATTACGAGCAGTACTTC.

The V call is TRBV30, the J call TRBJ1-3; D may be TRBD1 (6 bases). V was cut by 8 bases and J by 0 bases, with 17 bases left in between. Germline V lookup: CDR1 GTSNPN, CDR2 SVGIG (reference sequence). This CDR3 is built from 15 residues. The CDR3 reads CAGGGGQSSGNTIYF. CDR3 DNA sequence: TGTGCCGGAGGGGGGGGCCAAAGCTCTGGAAACACCATATATTTT.

CDR3 in DNA: TGTGCCAGTAGTTCACAGGGCGGCAATCAGCCCCAGCATTTT. Its protein product is CASSSQGGNQPQHF. The rearrangement joins TRBV19 to TRBJ1-5, with D perhaps matching TRBD1 (6 bases). Germline V CDR1 and CDR2: LNHDA, SQIVND (reference sequence). The CDR3 covers 14 residues. Trimming took off 5 bases at V and 2 bases at J, with 10 bases between the two ends. Filled out from reference TRBV19 and TRBJ1-5, the complete variable domain reads DGGITQSPKYLFRKEGQNVTLSCEQNLNHDAMYWYRQDPGQGLRLIYYSQIVNDFQKGDIAEGYSVSREKKESFPLTVTSAQKNPTAFYLCASSSQGGNQPQHFGDGTRLSIL.

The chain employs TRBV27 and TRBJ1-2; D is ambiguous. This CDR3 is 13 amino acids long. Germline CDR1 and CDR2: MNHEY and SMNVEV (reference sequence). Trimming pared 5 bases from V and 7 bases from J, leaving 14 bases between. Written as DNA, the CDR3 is TGTGCCAGCAGTCCATCGAGTACTTCTGGCTACACCTTC. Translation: CASSPSSTSGYTF.

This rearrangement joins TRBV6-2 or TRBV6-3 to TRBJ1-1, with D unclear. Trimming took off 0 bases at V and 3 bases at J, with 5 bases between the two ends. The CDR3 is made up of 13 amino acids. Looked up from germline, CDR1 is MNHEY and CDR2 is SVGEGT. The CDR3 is CASSYSRYTEAFF. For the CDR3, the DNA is TGTGCCAGCAGTTACTCGAGATACACTGAAGCTTTCTTT.